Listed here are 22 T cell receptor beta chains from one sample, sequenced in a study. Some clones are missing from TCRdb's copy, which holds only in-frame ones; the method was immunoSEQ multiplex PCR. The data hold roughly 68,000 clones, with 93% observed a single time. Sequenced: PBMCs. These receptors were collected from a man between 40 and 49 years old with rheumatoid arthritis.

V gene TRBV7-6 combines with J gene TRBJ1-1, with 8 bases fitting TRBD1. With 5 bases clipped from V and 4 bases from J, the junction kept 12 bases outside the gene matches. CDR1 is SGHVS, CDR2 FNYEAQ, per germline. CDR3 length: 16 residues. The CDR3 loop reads CASSLYARGQVTEAFF. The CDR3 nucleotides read TGTGCCAGCAGCCTCTACGCCAGGGGGCAGGTCACTGAAGCTTTCTTT.

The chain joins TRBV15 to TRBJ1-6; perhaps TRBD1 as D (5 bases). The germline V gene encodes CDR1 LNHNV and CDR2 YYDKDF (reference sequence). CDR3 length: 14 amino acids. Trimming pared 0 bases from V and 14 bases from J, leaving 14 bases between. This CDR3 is CATSRDGGLVTLHF. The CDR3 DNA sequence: TGTGCCACCAGCAGAGATGGGGGATTAGTGACCCTCCACTTT.

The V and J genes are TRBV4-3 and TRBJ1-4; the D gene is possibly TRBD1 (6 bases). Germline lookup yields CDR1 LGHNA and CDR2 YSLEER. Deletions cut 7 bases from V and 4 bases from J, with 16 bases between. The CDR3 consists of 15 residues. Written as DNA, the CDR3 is TGCGCCAGCAACCCCGGGGGGGGGCGTAATGAAAAACTGTTTTTT. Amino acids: CASNPGGGRNEKLFF.

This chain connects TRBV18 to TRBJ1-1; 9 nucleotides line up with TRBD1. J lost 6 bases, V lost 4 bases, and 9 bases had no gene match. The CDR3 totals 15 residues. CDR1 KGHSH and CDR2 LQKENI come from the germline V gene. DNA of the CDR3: TGTGCCAGCTCACTCATGGGACAGGGAGGCGCTGAAGCTTTCTTT. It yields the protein CASSLMGQGGAEAFF. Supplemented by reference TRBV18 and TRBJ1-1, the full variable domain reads NAGVMQNPRHLVRRRGQEARLRCSPMKGHSHVYWYRQLPEEGLKFMVYLQKENIIDESGMPKERFSAEFPKEGPSILRIQQVVRGDSAAYFCASSLMGQGGAEAFFGQGTRLTVV.

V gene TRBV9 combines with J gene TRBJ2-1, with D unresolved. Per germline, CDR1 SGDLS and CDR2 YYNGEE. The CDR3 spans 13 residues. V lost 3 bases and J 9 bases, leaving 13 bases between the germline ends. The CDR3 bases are TGTGCCAGCAGCGCGATTAGTTCTGGTGAGCAGTTCTTC. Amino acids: CASSAISSGEQFF.

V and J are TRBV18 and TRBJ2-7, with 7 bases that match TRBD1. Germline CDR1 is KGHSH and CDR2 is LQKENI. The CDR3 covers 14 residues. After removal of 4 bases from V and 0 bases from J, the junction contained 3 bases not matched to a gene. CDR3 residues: CASSRNRGSYEQYF. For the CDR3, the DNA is TGTGCCAGCTCACGTAACAGGGGCTCCTACGAGCAGTACTTC. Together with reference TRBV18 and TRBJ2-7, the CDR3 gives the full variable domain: NAGVMQNPRHLVRRRGQEARLRCSPMKGHSHVYWYRQLPEEGLKFMVYLQKENIIDESGMPKERFSAEFPKEGPSILRIQQVVRGDSAAYFCASSRNRGSYEQYFGPGTRLTVT.

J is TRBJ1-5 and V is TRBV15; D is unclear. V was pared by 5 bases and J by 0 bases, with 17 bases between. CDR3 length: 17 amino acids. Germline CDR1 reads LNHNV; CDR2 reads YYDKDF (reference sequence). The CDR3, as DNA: TGTGCCACCAGCGGGCCCTTGGCAGGAGATAGCAATCAGCCCCAGCATTTT. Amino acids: CATSGPLAGDSNQPQHF.

CDR3 protein: CASSPGLAGPSGETQYF. CDR3 nucleotides: TGTGCCAGCAGCCCGGGACTAGCGGGCCCGAGTGGGGAGACCCAGTACTTC. V is TRBV11-2 and J is TRBJ2-5, with 12 bases that match TRBD2. V lost 5 bases, J lost 5 bases, and 12 bases stayed unmatched. Germline CDR1 and CDR2: SGHAT and FQNNGV. The CDR3 length is 17 residues.

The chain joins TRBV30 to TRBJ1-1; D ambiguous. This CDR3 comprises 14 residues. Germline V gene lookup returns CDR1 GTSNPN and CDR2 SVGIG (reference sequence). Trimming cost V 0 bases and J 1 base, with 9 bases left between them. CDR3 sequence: CAWSVLGPNTEAFF. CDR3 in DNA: TGTGCCTGGAGTGTACTTGGGCCGAACACTGAAGCTTTCTTT.

CDR3 residues: CASSLGAGGPGAQYF. The CDR3 DNA reads TGTGCCAGCAGCTTAGGAGCGGGGGGCCCGGGGGCCCAGTACTTC. J is TRBJ2-5 and V is TRBV7-6, with 9 positions matching TRBD2. The length of the CDR3 is 15 residues. The V segment lost 1 base and the J segment 9 bases; nucleotides outside the gene matches: 9. Germline CDR1 SGHVS, CDR2 FNYEAQ.

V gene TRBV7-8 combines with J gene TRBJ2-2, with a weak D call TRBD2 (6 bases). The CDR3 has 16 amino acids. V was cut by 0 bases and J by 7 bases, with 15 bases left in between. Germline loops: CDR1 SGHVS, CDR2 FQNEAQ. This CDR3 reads CASSLAGGLGIGELFF. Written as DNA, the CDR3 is TGTGCCAGCAGCTTAGCGGGGGGACTCGGGATCGGGGAGCTGTTTTTT.

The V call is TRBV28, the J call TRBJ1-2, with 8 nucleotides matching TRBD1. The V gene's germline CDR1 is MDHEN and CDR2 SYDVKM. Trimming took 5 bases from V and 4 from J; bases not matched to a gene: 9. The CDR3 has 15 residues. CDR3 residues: CASSMTGARPYGYTF. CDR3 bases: TGTGCCAGCAGTATGACAGGGGCGAGGCCCTATGGCTACACCTTC.

CDR3 in amino acids: CASYFAAGVNTEAFF. The CDR3 DNA follows: TGTGCCAGCTACTTTGCCGCGGGGGTGAACACTGAAGCTTTCTTT. The chain couples TRBV2 to TRBJ1-1, with a possible D match to TRBD1 (5 bases). CDR1 SNHLY and CDR2 FYNNEI come from the germline V gene. The CDR3 contains 15 residues. V was clipped by 8 bases and J by 0 bases, with 16 bases between them.

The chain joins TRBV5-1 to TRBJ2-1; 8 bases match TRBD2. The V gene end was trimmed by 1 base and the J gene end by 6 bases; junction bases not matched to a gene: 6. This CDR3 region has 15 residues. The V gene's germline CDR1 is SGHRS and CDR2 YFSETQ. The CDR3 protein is CASSLTLAGLNEQFF. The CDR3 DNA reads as TGCGCCAGCAGCTTGACCCTAGCGGGTCTCAATGAGCAGTTCTTC.

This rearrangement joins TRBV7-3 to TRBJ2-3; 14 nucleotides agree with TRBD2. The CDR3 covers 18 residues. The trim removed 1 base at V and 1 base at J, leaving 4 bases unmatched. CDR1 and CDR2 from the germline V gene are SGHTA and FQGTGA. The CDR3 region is CASSLMGTSGSGTDTQYF. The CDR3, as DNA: TGTGCCAGCAGCTTAATGGGGACTAGCGGGAGCGGCACAGATACGCAGTATTTT.

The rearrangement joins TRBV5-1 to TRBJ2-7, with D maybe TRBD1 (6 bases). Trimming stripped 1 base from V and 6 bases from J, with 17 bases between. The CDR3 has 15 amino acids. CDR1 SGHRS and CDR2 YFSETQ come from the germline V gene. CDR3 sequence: CASSLMGAWALEQYF. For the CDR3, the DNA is TGCGCCAGCAGCTTGATGGGGGCTTGGGCACTCGAGCAGTACTTC.

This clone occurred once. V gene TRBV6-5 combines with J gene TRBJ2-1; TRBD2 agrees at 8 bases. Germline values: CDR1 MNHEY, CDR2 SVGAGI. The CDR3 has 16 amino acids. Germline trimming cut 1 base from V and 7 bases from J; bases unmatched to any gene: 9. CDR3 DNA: TGTGCCAGCAGTTACTTCCCTCAGCGGGAGACGAATGAGCAGTTCTTC. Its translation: CASSYFPQRETNEQFF.

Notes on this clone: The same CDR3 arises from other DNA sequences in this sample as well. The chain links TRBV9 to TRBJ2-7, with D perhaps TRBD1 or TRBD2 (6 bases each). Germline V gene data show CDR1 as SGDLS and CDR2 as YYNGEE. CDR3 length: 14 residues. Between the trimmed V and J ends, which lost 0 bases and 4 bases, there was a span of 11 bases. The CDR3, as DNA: TGTGCCAGCAGCGTAGGAACAGGGACTTACGAGCAGTACTTC. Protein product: CASSVGTGTYEQYF.

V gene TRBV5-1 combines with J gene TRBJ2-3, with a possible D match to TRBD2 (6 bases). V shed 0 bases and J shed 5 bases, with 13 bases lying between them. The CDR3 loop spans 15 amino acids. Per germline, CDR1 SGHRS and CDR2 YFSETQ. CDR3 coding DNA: TGCGCCAGCAGCTTGGCCGGGAGATTTGGAGATACGCAGTATTTT. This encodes CASSLAGRFGDTQYF. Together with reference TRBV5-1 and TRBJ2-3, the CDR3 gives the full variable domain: KAGVTQTPRYLIKTRGQQVTLSCSPISGHRSVSWYQQTPGQGLQFLFEYFSETQRNKGNFPGRFSGRQFSNSRSEMNVSTLELGDSALYLCASSLAGRFGDTQYFGPGTRLTVL.

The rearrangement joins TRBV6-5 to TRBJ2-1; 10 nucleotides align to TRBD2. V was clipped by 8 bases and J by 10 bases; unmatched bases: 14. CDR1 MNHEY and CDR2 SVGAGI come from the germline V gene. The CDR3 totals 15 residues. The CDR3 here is CASSKPGTSAKEQFF. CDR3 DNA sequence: TGTGCCAGCTCAAAACCTGGGACTAGCGCTAAGGAGCAGTTCTTC.

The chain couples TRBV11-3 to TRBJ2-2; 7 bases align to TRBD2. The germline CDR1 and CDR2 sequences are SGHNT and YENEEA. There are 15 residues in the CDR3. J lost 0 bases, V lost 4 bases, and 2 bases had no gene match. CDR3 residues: CASSSSGANTGELFF. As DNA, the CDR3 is TGTGCCAGCAGCTCCAGCGGGGCGAACACCGGGGAGCTGTTTTTT.

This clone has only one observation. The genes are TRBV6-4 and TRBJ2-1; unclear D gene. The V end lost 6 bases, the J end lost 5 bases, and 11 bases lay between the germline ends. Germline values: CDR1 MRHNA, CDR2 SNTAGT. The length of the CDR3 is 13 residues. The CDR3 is CASSSNFNNEQFF. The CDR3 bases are TGTGCCAGCAGCTCAAACTTTAACAATGAGCAGTTCTTC.